This T cell receptor beta chain originates from a study of post-analysis software for immune sequencing data (dated by TCRdb to between 2014 and 2017). For context, the study as a whole: The recorded disease courses included relapsing-remitting, secondary progressive and progressive-relapsing multiple sclerosis, and some patients had no subtype annotation. The patient repertoires were compared against fewer than twelve previously published healthy control repertoires obtained from donors aged roughly 6 to 25 years. A subset of samples was prepared in parallel using single-end sample barcoding, then pooled and co-amplified after Illumina adapter ligation.

V was cut back by 2 bases and J by 2 bases, leaving a gap of 26 bases between them. The CDR3 spans 20 residues, from the cysteine through the phenylalanine. Only CDR3 DNA remains: 60 bases, in frame from the first base. The germline V gene specifies KGHDR as CDR1 and SFDVKD as CDR2. To demonstrate the VDJtools post-analysis software, the study profiled TCR beta repertoires from the peripheral blood of about a dozen young patients with multiple sclerosis. The multiple sclerosis patients were children and adolescents between roughly 6 and 17 years of age. This clonotype has a single count. What this receptor recognizes is not known. The record has no base qualities; no much larger clone is one base away. The paper as a whole reports these results and caveats: Direct clustering with F measure revealed strong co-clustering of samples prepared in the same batch, which led to a batch-effect correction. Multiple sclerosis patients had significantly lower normalized Chao1 diversity than controls, a result that suggests substantial peripheral T-cell clonal expansion. About five TRBV segments, including TRBV5-6, TRBV5-1 and TRBV20-1, were significantly more frequent in patients than controls. The multiple sclerosis patient group was slightly younger than the control group.

The library relied on PCR. The sequencer was an Illumina HiSeq 2500. To reduce PCR and sequencing biases, unique molecular identifiers were incorporated into the TCR beta cDNA libraries. Every 1 to 10 million input T cells yielded roughly 0.5 million cDNA molecules, meaning each molecule approximated one T cell. Patient libraries were prepared and sequenced with the same protocol used for the earlier healthy control dataset. Samples belonging to the same batch were prepared together, multiplexed and sequenced on a shared HiSeq lane. In the source study's methods: MIGEC was used to process the raw barcoded reads, and molecular identifier groups with only a single read were discarded before consensus assembly and CDR3 extraction. Clonotype tables were post-analysed with VDJtools, normalizing diversity by down-sampling all datasets to the smallest sample size. To correct batch-related cross-sample contamination, repertoire overlap clustering matched CDR3 amino acid sequences but not nucleotide sequences. The raw public reads went through TCRdb reprocessing: fastp at Q25, MiXCR clone calling, in-frame beta chains kept. Each CDR3 protein gets just one entry, which takes the most common genes and DNA from the rows behind it. The V and J calls were determined by TCRdb, not by the authors. The sample contains approximately 690,000 distinct CDR3 sequences, approximately 59% of them found a single time. About 10% of the sample belongs to the ten largest clones.

The chain joins TRBV24-1 to TRBJ1-2; TRBD1 is possibly the D segment (6 matching bases). Sample: blood. The TCR comes from a girl aged 2-10 years with multiple sclerosis. The DNA reads as follows: TGTGCCACCAGTGATTCTCCCCCGGGGGGCGGTCAGCCTAAGAACTATGGCTACACCTTC. The translation is CATSDSPPGGGQPKNYGYTF.